The clone carrying this T cell receptor (beta chain) was counted at least ten times. Trimming removed 5 bases from V and 4 bases from J; junction bases left unmatched: 4. The CDR3 has 15 amino acids. The germline CDR1 and CDR2 sequences are SGHAT and FQNNGV. The data originate from a study of T-cell memory formation after mild COVID-19. In TCRdb, the 5' RACE reads were re-called with MiXCR into one record per CDR3 protein. In the table there are under 300,000 distinct CDR3 sequences, 7% to 10% of which are singletons. The sequenced material came from PBMCs or a T cell subset sorted from them (not recorded which). The TCR originated in a man aged 18 to 29 who had mild COVID-19 (a few samples of this study predate the infection). Cell type and time point are not known. J is TRBJ2-1 and V is TRBV11-2; 11 bases are shared with TRBD1. The CDR3 DNA sequence: TGTGCCAGCAGCCCCGGACAGGGGGCGTACAATGAGCAGTTCTTC. Translating gives CASSPGQGAYNEQFF.